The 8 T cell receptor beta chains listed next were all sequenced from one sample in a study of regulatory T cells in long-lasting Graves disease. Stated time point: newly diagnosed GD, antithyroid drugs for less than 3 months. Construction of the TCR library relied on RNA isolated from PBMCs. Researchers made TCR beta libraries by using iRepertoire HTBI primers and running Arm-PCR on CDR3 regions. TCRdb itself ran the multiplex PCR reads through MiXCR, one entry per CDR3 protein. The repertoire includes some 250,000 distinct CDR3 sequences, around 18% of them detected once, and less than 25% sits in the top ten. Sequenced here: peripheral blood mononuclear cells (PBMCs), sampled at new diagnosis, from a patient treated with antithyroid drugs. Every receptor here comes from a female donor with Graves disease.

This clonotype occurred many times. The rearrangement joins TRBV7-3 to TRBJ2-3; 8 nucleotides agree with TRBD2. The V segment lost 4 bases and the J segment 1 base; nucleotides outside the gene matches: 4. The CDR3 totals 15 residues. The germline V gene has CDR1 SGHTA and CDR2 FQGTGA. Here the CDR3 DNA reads TGTGCCAGCAGCTCCACAGCGGGAGGCACAGATACGCAGTATTTT. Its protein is CASSSTAGGTDTQYF.

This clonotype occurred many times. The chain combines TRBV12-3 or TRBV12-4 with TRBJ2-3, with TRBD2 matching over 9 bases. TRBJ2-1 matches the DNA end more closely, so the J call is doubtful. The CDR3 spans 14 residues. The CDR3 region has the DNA TGTGCCAGCAGTTTTTTACTAGCGGGCAATGAGCAGTTCTTC. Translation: CASSFLLAGNEQFF.

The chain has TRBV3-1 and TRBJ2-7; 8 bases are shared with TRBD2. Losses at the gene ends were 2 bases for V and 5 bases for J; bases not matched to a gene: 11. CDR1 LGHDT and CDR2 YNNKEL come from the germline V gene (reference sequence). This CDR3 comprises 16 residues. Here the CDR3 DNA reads TGTGCCAGCAGCCAATGGCCGGGAGGGCCCCTGAACGAGCAGTACTTC. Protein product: CASSQWPGGPLNEQYF.

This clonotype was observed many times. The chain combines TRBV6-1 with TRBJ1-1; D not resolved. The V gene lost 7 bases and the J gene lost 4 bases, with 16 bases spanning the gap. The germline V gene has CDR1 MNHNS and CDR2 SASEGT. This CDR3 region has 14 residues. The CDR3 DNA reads TGTGCCAGCACCAACGCGGCGGGGAGCACTGAAGCTTTCTTT. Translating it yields CASTNAAGSTEAFF.

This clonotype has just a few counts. The CDR3: CASSLLRAVNTGELFF. In DNA, the CDR3 is TGTGCCAGCAGCCTTTTACGGGCCGTAAACACCGGGGAGCTGTTTTTT. The chain combines TRBV5-6 with TRBJ2-2; D not certain. The CDR3 runs 16 residues. Trimming took off 4 bases at V and 2 bases at J, with 15 bases between the two ends. From germline, CDR1 is SGHDT and CDR2 YYEEEE.

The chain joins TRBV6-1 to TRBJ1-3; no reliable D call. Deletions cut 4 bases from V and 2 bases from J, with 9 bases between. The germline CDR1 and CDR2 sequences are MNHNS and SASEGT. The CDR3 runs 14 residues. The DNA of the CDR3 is TGTGCCAGCAGTGTGTCGAGTCCTGGAAACACCATATATTTT. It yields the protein CASSVSSPGNTIYF.

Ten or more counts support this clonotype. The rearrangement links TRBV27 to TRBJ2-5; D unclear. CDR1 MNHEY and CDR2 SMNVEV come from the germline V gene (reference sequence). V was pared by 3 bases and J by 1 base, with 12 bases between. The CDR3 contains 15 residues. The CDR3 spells CASSFFGTRQETQYF. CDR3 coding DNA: TGTGCCAGCAGTTTTTTTGGCACCCGCCAAGAGACCCAGTACTTC.

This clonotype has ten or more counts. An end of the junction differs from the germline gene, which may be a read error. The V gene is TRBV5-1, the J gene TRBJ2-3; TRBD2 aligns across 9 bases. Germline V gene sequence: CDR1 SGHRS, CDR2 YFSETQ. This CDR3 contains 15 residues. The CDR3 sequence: CASSLRTSGTDTQYF. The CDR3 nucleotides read TGTGCCAGCAGCTTGCGGACTAGCGGCACAGATACGCAGTATTTT.